The T cell receptor beta chain under discussion was sequenced for a study of T cells after posttransplantation cyclophosphamide. V was clipped by 5 bases and J by 4 bases, with 9 bases between them. Looked up from germline, CDR1 is SNHLY and CDR2 is FYNNEI. CDR3 length: 13 residues. Here immunoSEQ multiplex PCR was the method, and the copy in TCRdb shows in-frame clones only, minus some. The table has more than 20,000 clones, roughly 67% seen once. Notes on the study in general: Later blood repertoires were often dominated by clones from the donor CD8+ memory compartment.

This clone was detected only a few times. As yet, its antigen is unknown. The clonotype was recovered from a woman aged 55-69 years in good health, CMV-negative, and a related stem cell transplant donor. Source material: memory CD4+ T cells sorted from PBMCs. The V call is TRBV2, the J call TRBJ1-5; no reliable D call. CDR3 loop: CASSLGVNQPQHF. In nucleotides, the CDR3 is TGTGCCAGCAGTCTAGGAGTAAATCAGCCCCAGCATTTT.